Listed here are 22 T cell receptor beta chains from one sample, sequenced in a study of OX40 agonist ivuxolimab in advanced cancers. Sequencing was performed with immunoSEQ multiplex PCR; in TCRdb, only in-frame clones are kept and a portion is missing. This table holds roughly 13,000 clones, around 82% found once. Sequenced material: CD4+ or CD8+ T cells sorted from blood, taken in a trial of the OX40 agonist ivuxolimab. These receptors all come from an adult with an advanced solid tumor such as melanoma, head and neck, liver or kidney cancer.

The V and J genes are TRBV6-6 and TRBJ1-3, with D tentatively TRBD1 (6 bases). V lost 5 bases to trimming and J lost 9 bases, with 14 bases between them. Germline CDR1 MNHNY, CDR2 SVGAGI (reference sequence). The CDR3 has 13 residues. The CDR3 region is CASSTTGFVTIYF. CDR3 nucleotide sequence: TGTGCCAGCAGTACAACAGGGTTTGTCACCATATATTTT.

The CDR3 is CASSQEWGRLTYYEQYF. Here the CDR3 DNA reads TGCGCCAGCAGCCAAGAATGGGGGAGACTAACCTACTACGAGCAGTACTTC. The gene calls are TRBV4-3 and TRBJ2-7; D may be TRBD1 or TRBD2 (5 bases each). Germline V gene lookup returns CDR1 LGHNA and CDR2 YSLEER. The CDR3 runs to 17 residues. The V end was cut by 0 bases, the J end by 3 bases, with 18 bases between.

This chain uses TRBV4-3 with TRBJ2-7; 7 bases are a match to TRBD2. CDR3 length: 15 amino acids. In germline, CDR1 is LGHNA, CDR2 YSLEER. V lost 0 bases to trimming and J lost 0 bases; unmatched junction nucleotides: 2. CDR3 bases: TGCGCCAGCAGCCAAGACGCTAGCGGCTCCTACGAGCAGTACTTC. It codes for CASSQDASGSYEQYF.

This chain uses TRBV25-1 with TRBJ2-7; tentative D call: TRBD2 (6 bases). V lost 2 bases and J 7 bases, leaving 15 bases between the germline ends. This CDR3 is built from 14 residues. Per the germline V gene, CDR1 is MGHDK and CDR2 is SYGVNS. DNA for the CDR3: TGTGCCAGCAGTGAAAGGGGACTTCCTTGGGAGCAGTACTTC. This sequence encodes CASSERGLPWEQYF.

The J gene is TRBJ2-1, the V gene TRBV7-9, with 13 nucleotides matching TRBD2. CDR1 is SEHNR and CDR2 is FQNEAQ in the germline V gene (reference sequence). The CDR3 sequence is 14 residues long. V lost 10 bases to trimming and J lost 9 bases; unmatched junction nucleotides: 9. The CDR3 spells CATSGTSGMGEQFF. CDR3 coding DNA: TGTGCCACCTCCGGGACTAGCGGGATGGGTGAGCAGTTCTTC.

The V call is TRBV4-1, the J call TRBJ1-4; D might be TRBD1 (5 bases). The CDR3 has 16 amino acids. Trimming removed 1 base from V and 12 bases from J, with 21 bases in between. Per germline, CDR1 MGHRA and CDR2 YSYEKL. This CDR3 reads CASSQGTGYETGQLFF. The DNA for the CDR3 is TGCGCCAGCAGCCAAGGAACCGGATACGAAACGGGGCAACTGTTTTTT.

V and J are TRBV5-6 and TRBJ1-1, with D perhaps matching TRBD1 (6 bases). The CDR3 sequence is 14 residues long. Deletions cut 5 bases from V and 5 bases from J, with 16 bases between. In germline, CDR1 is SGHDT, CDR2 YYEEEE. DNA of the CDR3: TGTGCCAGCAGTGACGGGGGGCCGCGAACTGAAGCTTTCTTT. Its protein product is CASSDGGPRTEAFF. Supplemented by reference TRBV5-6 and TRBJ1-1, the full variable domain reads DAGVTQSPTHLIKTRGQQVTLRCSPKSGHDTVSWYQQALGQGPQFIFQYYEEEERQRGNFPDRFSGHQFPNYSSELNVNALLLGDSALYLCASSDGGPRTEAFFGQGTRLTVV.

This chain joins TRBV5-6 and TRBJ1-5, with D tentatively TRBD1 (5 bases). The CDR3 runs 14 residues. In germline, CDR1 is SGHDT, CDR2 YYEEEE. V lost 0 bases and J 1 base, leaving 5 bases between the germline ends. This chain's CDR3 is CASSLGGSNQPQHF. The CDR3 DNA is TGTGCCAGCAGCTTGGGGGGGAGCAATCAGCCCCAGCATTTT. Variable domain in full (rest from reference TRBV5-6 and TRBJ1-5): DAGVTQSPTHLIKTRGQQVTLRCSPKSGHDTVSWYQQALGQGPQFIFQYYEEEERQRGNFPDRFSGHQFPNYSSELNVNALLLGDSALYLCASSLGGSNQPQHFGDGTRLSIL.

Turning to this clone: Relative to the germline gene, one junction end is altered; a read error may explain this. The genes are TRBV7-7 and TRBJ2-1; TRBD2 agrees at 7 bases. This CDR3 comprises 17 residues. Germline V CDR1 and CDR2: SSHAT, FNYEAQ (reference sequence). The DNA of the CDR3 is TGTGCTAGCAGCTTATTTACTAGCGAAAGCTCCTACAATGAGCAGTTCTTC. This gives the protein CASSLFTSESSYNEQFF.

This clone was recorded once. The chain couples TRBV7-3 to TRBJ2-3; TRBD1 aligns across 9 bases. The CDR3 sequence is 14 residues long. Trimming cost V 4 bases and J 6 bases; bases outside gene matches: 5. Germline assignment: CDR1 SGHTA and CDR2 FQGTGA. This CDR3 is CASSSGQGADTQYF. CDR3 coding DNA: TGTGCCAGCAGCTCGGGACAGGGTGCGGATACGCAGTATTTT. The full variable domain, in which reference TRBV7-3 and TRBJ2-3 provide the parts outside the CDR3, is GAGVSQTPSNKVTEKGKYVELRCDPISGHTALYWYRQSLGQGPEFLIYFQGTGAADDSGLPNDRFFAVRPEGSVSTLKIQRTERGDSAVYLCASSSGQGADTQYFGPGTRLTVL.

CDR3 loop: CASSLGTGQGETQYF. Written as DNA, the CDR3 is TGTGCCAGCAGCTTAGGGACAGGGCAGGGAGAGACCCAGTACTTC. This chain uses TRBV7-3 with TRBJ2-5; TRBD1 aligns across 9 bases. This CDR3 is built from 15 residues. CDR1 is SGHTA, CDR2 FQGTGA, per germline. Losses at the gene ends were 2 bases for V and 4 bases for J; bases not matched to a gene: 5.

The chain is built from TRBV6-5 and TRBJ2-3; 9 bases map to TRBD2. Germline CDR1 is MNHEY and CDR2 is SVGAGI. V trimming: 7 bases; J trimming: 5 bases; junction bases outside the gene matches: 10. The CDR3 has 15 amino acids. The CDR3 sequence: CASTLLAGGRDTQYF. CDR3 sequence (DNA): TGTGCCAGCACCCTTCTGGCGGGAGGGCGAGATACGCAGTATTTT.

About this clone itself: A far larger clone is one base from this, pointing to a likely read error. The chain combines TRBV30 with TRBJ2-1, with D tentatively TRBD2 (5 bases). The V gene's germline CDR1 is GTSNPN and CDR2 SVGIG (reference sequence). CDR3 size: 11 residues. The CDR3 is CSWSVAFEQFF. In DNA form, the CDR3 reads TGTTCCTGGAGTGTAGCGTTTGAGCAGTTCTTC.

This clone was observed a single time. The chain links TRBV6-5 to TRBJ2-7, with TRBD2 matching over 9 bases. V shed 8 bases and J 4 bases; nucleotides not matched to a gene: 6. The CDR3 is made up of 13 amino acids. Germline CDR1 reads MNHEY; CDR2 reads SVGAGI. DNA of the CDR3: TGTGCCAGCGGACCTAGCGGGGCTTACGAGCAGTACTTC. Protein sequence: CASGPSGAYEQYF.

CDR3 sequence: CASSLEGGGTDTQYF. For the CDR3, the DNA is TGTGCCAGCAGTTTAGAGGGGGGGGGCACAGATACGCAGTATTTT. The chain combines TRBV28 with TRBJ2-3; D may be TRBD2 (7 bases). The V end lost 2 bases, the J end lost 1 base, and 10 bases lay between the germline ends. Germline V CDR1 and CDR2: MDHEN, SYDVKM. The CDR3 has 15 amino acids.

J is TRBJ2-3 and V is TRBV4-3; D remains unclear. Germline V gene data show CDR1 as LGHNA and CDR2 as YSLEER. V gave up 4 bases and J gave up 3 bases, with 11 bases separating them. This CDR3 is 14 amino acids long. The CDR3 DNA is TGCGCCAGCAGCCTCGAACGGAGTACAGATACGCAGTATTTT. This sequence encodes CASSLERSTDTQYF.

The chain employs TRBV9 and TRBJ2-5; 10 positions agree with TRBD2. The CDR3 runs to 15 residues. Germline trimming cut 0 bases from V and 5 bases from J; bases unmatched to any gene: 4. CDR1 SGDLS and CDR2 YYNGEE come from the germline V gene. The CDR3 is CASSVEREGVETQYF. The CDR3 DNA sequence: TGTGCCAGCAGCGTAGAGCGGGAGGGCGTGGAGACCCAGTACTTC.

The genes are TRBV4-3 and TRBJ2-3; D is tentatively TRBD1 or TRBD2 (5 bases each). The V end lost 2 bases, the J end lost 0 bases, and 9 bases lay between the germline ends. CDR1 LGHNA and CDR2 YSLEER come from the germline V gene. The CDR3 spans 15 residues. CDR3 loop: CASSQSGTSTDTQYF. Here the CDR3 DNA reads TGCGCCAGCAGCCAATCGGGGACCAGCACAGATACGCAGTATTTT.

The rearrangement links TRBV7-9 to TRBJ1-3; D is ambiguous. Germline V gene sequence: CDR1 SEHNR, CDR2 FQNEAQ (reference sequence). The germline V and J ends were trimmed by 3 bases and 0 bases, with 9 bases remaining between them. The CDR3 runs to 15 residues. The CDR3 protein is CASSFTDRSGNTIYF. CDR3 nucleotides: TGTGCCAGCAGCTTCACGGATCGCTCTGGAAACACCATATATTTT.

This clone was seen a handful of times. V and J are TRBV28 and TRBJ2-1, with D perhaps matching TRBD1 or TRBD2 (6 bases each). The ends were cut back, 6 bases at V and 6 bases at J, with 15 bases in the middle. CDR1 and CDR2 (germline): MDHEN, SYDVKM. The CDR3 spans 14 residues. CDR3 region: CASSLGGPSNEQFF. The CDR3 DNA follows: TGTGCCAGCAGCCTAGGGGGGCCCTCCAATGAGCAGTTCTTC.

The CDR3 here is CASSIGGAREQYF. The CDR3 DNA sequence: TGTGCCAGTAGTATCGGGGGGGCTCGGGAGCAGTACTTC. The rearrangement uses TRBV19 and TRBJ2-7; 8 bases map to TRBD2. The CDR3 sequence is 13 residues long. V gave up 3 bases and J gave up 7 bases; unmatched junction bases: 5. Germline V lookup: CDR1 LNHDA, CDR2 SQIVND (reference sequence). Full variable domain (outside the CDR3, taken from reference TRBV19 and TRBJ2-7): DGGITQSPKYLFRKEGQNVTLSCEQNLNHDAMYWYRQDPGQGLRLIYYSQIVNDFQKGDIAEGYSVSREKKESFPLTVTSAQKNPTAFYLCASSIGGAREQYFGPGTRLTVT.

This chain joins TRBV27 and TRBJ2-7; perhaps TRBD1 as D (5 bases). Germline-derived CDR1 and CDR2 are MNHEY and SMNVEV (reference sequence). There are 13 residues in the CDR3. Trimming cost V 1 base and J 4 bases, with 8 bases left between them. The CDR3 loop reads CASSLFDRYEQYF. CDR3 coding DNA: TGTGCCAGCAGTTTATTCGACAGATACGAGCAGTACTTC.